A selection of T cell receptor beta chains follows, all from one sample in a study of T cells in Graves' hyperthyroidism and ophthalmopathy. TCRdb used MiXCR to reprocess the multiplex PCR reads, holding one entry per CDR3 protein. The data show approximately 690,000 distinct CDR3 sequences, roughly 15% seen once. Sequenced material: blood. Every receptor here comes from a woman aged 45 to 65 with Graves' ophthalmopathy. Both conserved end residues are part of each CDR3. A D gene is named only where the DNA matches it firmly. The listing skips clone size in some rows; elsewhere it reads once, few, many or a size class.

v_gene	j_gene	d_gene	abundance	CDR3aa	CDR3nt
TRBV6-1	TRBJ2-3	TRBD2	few	CASRSLAGVETDTQYF	TGTGCCAGCAGGTCCCTAGCGGGAGTAGAGACAGATACGCAGTATTTT
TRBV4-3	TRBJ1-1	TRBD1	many	CASSQEQGAYNTEAFF	TGCGCCAGCAGCCAGGAACAGGGGGCGTACAACACTGAAGCTTTCTTT
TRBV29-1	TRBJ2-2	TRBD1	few	CSVTGTGTGELFF	TGCAGCGTAACCGGGACAGGGACCGGGGAGCTGTTTTTT
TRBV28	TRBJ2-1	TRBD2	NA	CASSLPGLVIYNEQFF	TGTGCCAGCAGTTTGCCCGGACTAGTTATTTACAATGAGCAGTTCTTC
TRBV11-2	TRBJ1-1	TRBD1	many	CASSLGRQGVVNTEAFF	TGTGCCAGCAGCTTAGGTCGACAGGGGGTGGTCAACACTGAAGCTTTCTTT
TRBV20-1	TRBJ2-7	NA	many	CSASSGSSYEQYF	TGCAGTGCTAGTTCAGGGAGCTCCTACGAGCAGTACTTC
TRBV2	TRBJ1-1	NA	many	CASSLEAGETEAFF	TGTGCCAGCAGCCTTGAGGCAGGTGAGACTGAAGCTTTCTTT
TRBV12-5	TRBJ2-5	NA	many	CASGLVKGAGLKYQETQYF	TGTGCTAGTGGTTTGGTAAAAGGCGCCGGACTAAAGTACCAAGAGACCCAGTACTTC
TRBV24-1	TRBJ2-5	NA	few	CATSEGSLKETQYF	TGTGCCACCAGTGAGGGCAGTCTAAAAGAGACCCAGTACTTC
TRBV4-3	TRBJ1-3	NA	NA	CASSQGFDRGSGNTIYF	TGCGCCAGCAGCCAAGGATTCGACCGAGGCTCTGGAAACACCATATATTTT
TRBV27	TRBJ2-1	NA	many	CASRRTVNEQFF	TGTGCCAGCAGACGGACAGTTAATGAGCAGTTCTTC
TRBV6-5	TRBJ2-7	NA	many	CASSYSRGSASYEQYF	TGTGCCAGCAGTTACTCCCGGGGGTCTGCCTCCTACGAGCAGTACTTC
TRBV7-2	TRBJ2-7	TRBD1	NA	CASRSLGDRGAYEQYF	TGTGCCAGCAGGTCCTTGGGGGACAGGGGGGCCTACGAGCAGTACTTC
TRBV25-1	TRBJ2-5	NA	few	CASSDGDQLQETQYF	TGTGCCAGCAGTGATGGAGATCAGCTTCAAGAGACCCAGTACTTC
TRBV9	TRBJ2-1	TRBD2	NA	CASTRTSGSPNEQFF	TGTGCCAGCACTCGGACTAGCGGGAGTCCCAATGAGCAGTTCTTC
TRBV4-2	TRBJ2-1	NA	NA	CASSQDDNEQFF	TGTGCCAGCAGCCAAGACGACAATGAGCAGTTCTTC
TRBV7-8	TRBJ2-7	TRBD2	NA	CASSWSLGLAGGLNEQYF	TGTGCCAGCAGCTGGAGTCTAGGCCTAGCGGGAGGGCTGAACGAGCAGTACTTC